One sample yielded the 24 T cell receptor beta chains listed below, sequenced in a study of blood T cell repertoires in COVID-19. Generated by immunoSEQ multiplex PCR, the TCRdb table keeps only in-frame clones and is missing some. The sample yields nearly 70,000 clones, about 91% seen once. Sample: peripheral blood. All receptors derive from a man aged 35-49 years with COVID-19, enrolled during active disease.

The rearrangement links TRBV6-6 to TRBJ2-2; 14 bases map to TRBD2. Germline V gene lookup returns CDR1 MNHNY and CDR2 SVGAGI (reference sequence). The CDR3 runs 17 residues. Trimming cost V 5 bases and J 4 bases; bases outside gene matches: 6. The CDR3 region is CASSHLGLAGGTGELFF. The CDR3 DNA sequence: TGTGCCAGCAGTCACCTCGGACTAGCGGGGGGCACCGGGGAGCTGTTTTTT.

In its sample, this clone was seen once. The chain carries TRBV25-1 and TRBJ2-3; D not certain. The V and J ends lost 5 bases and 2 bases respectively, with 14 bases between them. CDR1 and CDR2 from the germline V gene are MGHDK and SYGVNS. CDR3 size: 15 residues. CDR3 loop: CASSQSAFYTDTQYF. The CDR3 bases are TGTGCCAGCAGTCAGAGCGCGTTTTACACAGATACGCAGTATTTT. Together with reference TRBV25-1 and TRBJ2-3, the CDR3 gives the full variable domain: EADIYQTPRYLVIGTGKKITLECSQTMGHDKMYWYQQDPGMELHLIHYSYGVNSTEKGDLSSESTVSRIRTEHFPLTLESARPSHTSQYLCASSQSAFYTDTQYFGPGTRLTVL.

The rearrangement joins TRBV5-4 to TRBJ2-2, with 9 bases lining up with TRBD1. Trimming removed 3 bases from V and 6 bases from J; junction bases left unmatched: 6. From germline, CDR1 is SGHNT and CDR2 YYREEE (reference sequence). There are 15 residues in the CDR3. CDR3 coding DNA: TGTGCCAGCAGCTCTACAGGGGGCCGGCCCGGGGAGCTGTTTTTT. It encodes CASSSTGGRPGELFF.

V and J are TRBV5-1 and TRBJ1-2; 7 positions agree with TRBD1. Germline values: CDR1 SGHRS, CDR2 YFSETQ. The CDR3 runs 14 residues. Germline trimming cut 0 bases from V and 4 bases from J; bases unmatched to any gene: 3. The CDR3 DNA is TGCGCCAGCAGCTTGGACAGGGGAGCCTATGGCTACACCTTC. This codes for CASSLDRGAYGYTF. Complete variable domain (other parts from reference TRBV5-1 and TRBJ1-2): KAGVTQTPRYLIKTRGQQVTLSCSPISGHRSVSWYQQTPGQGLQFLFEYFSETQRNKGNFPGRFSGRQFSNSRSEMNVSTLELGDSALYLCASSLDRGAYGYTFGSGTRLTVV.

This clone has just one count. This chain links TRBV9 with TRBJ2-2, with D tentatively TRBD1 (5 bases). In germline, CDR1 is SGDLS, CDR2 YYNGEE. V was pared by 3 bases and J by 5 bases, with 11 bases between. This CDR3 is built from 14 residues. In DNA form, the CDR3 reads TGTGCCAGCAGCGGGCCGTGGACAACCGGGGAGCTGTTTTTT. This codes for CASSGPWTTGELFF.

The V and J genes are TRBV6-5 and TRBJ1-1; 7 bases map to TRBD1. Germline assignment: CDR1 MNHEY and CDR2 SVGAGI. The CDR3 totals 13 residues. After removal of 6 bases from V and 4 bases from J, the junction contained 5 bases not matched to a gene. This CDR3 is CASSVGTATEAFF. CDR3 DNA: TGTGCCAGCAGCGTTGGGACAGCCACTGAAGCTTTCTTT.

For the CDR3, the DNA is TGTGCCAGCAGTTTAAGGAGAAACTATGGCTACACCTTC. This translates into CASSLRRNYGYTF. This rearrangement joins TRBV27 to TRBJ1-2; D is uncertain. CDR1 and CDR2 from the germline V gene are MNHEY and SMNVEV (reference sequence). V dropped 2 bases and J dropped 2 bases, with 6 bases sitting between them. This CDR3 is built from 13 residues.

The chain couples TRBV30 to TRBJ2-2, with 8 bases identical to TRBD2. V lost 2 bases and J lost 5; bases outside the gene matches: 10. The CDR3 sequence is 16 residues long. The germline V gene encodes CDR1 GTSNPN and CDR2 SVGIG (reference sequence). The CDR3 DNA reads TGTGCCTGGAGTCCCGCGGGGGGAAGAGAAACCGGGGAGCTGTTTTTT. It specifies CAWSPAGGRETGELFF. Full variable domain (outside the CDR3, taken from reference TRBV30 and TRBJ2-2): SQTIHQWPATLVQPVGSPLSLECTVEGTSNPNLYWYRQAAGRGLQLLFYSVGIGQISSEVPQNLSASRPQDRQFILSSKKLLLSDSGFYLCAWSPAGGRETGELFFGEGSRLTVL.

V and J are TRBV19 and TRBJ2-7; possibly TRBD1 for D (6 bases). Trimming removed 6 bases from V and 4 bases from J, with 16 bases in between. The CDR3 covers 14 residues. Germline V gene data show CDR1 as LNHDA and CDR2 as SQIVND (reference sequence). The CDR3: CASSTQGPAYEQYF. The CDR3 DNA reads TGTGCCAGTAGCACACAGGGTCCCGCTTACGAGCAGTACTTC.

The J gene is TRBJ2-7, the V gene TRBV7-2; D possibly corresponds to TRBD2 (6 bases). The CDR3 consists of 14 residues. V gave up 5 bases and J gave up 0 bases, with 11 bases separating them. In germline, CDR1 is SGHTA, CDR2 FQGNSA. DNA for the CDR3: TGTGCCAGCAGCCGGGACTTCACCTCCTACGAGCAGTACTTC. Its protein product is CASSRDFTSYEQYF.

This chain connects TRBV5-1 to TRBJ1-5; possible D gene TRBD1, 6 bases. The CDR3 is 15 residues long. CDR1 and CDR2 (germline): SGHRS, YFSETQ. V lost 0 bases and J lost 1, with 8 bases in between. Here the CDR3 DNA reads TGCGCCAGCAGCTTGGGGACAGCGAGCAATCAGCCCCAGCATTTT. Translation: CASSLGTASNQPQHF.

This chain joins TRBV2 and TRBJ2-1, with 9 bases matching TRBD2. CDR1 SNHLY and CDR2 FYNNEI come from the germline V gene. There are 15 residues in the CDR3. V lost 7 bases, J lost 7 bases, and 11 bases stayed unmatched. CDR3 protein: CASTLGGGGGNEQFF. The CDR3, as DNA: TGTGCCAGCACCCTAGGGGGCGGGGGGGGGAATGAGCAGTTCTTC.

The chain uses TRBV10-1 and TRBJ2-2; D is uncertain. Trimming pared 3 bases from V and 0 bases from J, leaving 8 bases between. Germline V lookup: CDR1 WNHNN, CDR2 SYGVQD (reference sequence). The CDR3 runs 15 residues. CDR3: CASSDPRTNTGELFF. The DNA for the CDR3 is TGCGCCAGCAGTGATCCCAGGACGAACACCGGGGAGCTGTTTTTT.

The sample holds one count of this clone. The chain has TRBV18 and TRBJ1-1; the D gene is possibly TRBD1 (5 bases). CDR3 length equals 13 residues. The germline V gene has CDR1 KGHSH and CDR2 LQKENI. Deletions cut 8 bases from V and 5 bases from J, with 15 bases between. CDR3 in amino acids: CASQAGRDTEAFF. The CDR3 DNA follows: TGTGCCAGCCAGGCAGGGCGGGATACTGAAGCTTTCTTT.

The chain recombines TRBV3-1 (or the pseudogene TRBV3-2) with TRBJ2-5, with TRBD2 matching over 9 bases. Germline V lookup: CDR1 LGHDT, CDR2 YNNKEL (reference sequence). The CDR3 is 17 residues long. Unmatched junction bases numbered 14, after V lost 4 bases and J lost 5 bases. The CDR3 here is CASSRHLVRGGGETQYF. In DNA, the CDR3 is TGTGCCAGCAGCCGCCACCTCGTGCGGGGGGGAGGGGAGACCCAGTACTTC.

The rearrangement links TRBV28 to TRBJ1-1, with a weak D call TRBD1 (5 bases). Germline lookup yields CDR1 MDHEN and CDR2 SYDVKM. Trimming took off 5 bases at V and 0 bases at J, with 7 bases between the two ends. This CDR3 has 13 residues. The CDR3 sequence: CASSTGVNTEAFF. The CDR3, as DNA: TGTGCCAGCAGTACGGGGGTGAACACTGAAGCTTTCTTT. Combining the CDR3 with reference TRBV28 and TRBJ1-1 gives the whole variable domain DVKVTQSSRYLVKRTGEKVFLECVQDMDHENMFWYRQDPGLGLRLIYFSYDVKMKEKGDIPEGYSVSREKKERFSLILESASTNQTSMYLCASSTGVNTEAFFGQGTRLTVV.

The chain carries TRBV19 and TRBJ2-5; 11 bases match TRBD2. This CDR3 has 16 amino acids. The ends lost 3 bases at V and 14 bases at J; junction bases unmatched: 17. Germline V lookup: CDR1 LNHDA, CDR2 SQIVND (reference sequence). The CDR3 coding sequence is TGTGCCAGTAGTATCCGAGTCGGGACTAGCGGCCAAGAGATCTACTTC. Its protein product is CASSIRVGTSGQEIYF.

The rearrangement uses TRBV6-6 and TRBJ2-3, with a weak D call TRBD2 (7 bases). This CDR3 has 13 residues. Germline CDR1 MNHNY, CDR2 SVGAGI (reference sequence). V gave up 2 bases and J gave up 8 bases, with 11 bases separating them. The CDR3 here is CASSYERGATQYF. The CDR3 coding sequence is TGTGCCAGCAGTTACGAACGGGGGGCTACGCAGTATTTT.

This clone appeared once. The chain couples TRBV5-6 to TRBJ1-5; weak D call: TRBD1 (5 bases). This CDR3 spans 14 amino acids. Germline V CDR1 and CDR2: SGHDT, YYEEEE. V was cut by 4 bases and J by 10 bases, with 18 bases left in between. The CDR3 DNA reads as TGTGCCAGCAGCGCCAGTTCAGGGCAACACCCCCAGCATTTT. Its translation is CASSASSGQHPQHF. Combining the CDR3 with reference TRBV5-6 and TRBJ1-5 gives the whole variable domain DAGVTQSPTHLIKTRGQQVTLRCSPKSGHDTVSWYQQALGQGPQFIFQYYEEEERQRGNFPDRFSGHQFPNYSSELNVNALLLGDSALYLCASSASSGQHPQHFGDGTRLSIL.

The chain recombines TRBV18 with TRBJ2-2; TRBD1 might be the D (6 bases). Germline V gene data show CDR1 as KGHSH and CDR2 as LQKENI. CDR3 length: 18 amino acids. V was clipped by 6 bases and J by 8 bases, with 28 bases between them. CDR3 DNA: TGTGCCAGCTCCCGCTCTCGACAGGATCCTAAGTCTGAGGGGGAGCTGTTTTTT. Translated: CASSRSRQDPKSEGELFF.

The chain joins TRBV2 to TRBJ1-5; 11 nucleotides agree with TRBD1. Germline V CDR1 and CDR2: SNHLY, FYNNEI. V was pared by 8 bases and J by 0 bases, with 6 bases of the junction left unmatched. CDR3 length: 16 amino acids. CDR3: CASYRDRGISNQPQHF. Written as DNA, the CDR3 is TGTGCCAGCTACCGGGACAGGGGGATTAGCAATCAGCCCCAGCATTTT.

This clone was found a few times. CDR3 in amino acids: CASTSRGGSPLHF. The CDR3 coding sequence is TGTGCCAGCACCAGTCGGGGAGGTTCACCCCTCCACTTT. The V gene is TRBV6-5, the J gene TRBJ1-6; no firm D call. The CDR3 has 13 amino acids. Per germline, CDR1 MNHEY and CDR2 SVGAGI. Trimming took off 7 bases at V and 9 bases at J, with 13 bases between the two ends.

The chain combines TRBV5-1 with TRBJ2-7, with 7 bases fitting TRBD1. Germline CDR1 SGHRS, CDR2 YFSETQ. This CDR3 region has 14 residues. Losses at the gene ends were 4 bases for V and 6 bases for J; bases not matched to a gene: 10. CDR3 nucleotide sequence: TGCGCCAGCAGCCCGGTACCAGGGGGTGGCGAGCAGTACTTC. It translates to CASSPVPGGGEQYF.

The chain combines TRBV10-2 with TRBJ2-7, with TRBD1 identical over 9 bases. Germline V gene data show CDR1 as WSHSY and CDR2 as SAAADI. Unmatched junction bases numbered 11, after V lost 8 bases and J lost 6 bases. CDR3 length: 14 residues. The CDR3 coding sequence is TGCGCCAGCCGAGAGACCGGGACAGGGTTCGAGCAGTACTTC. Protein product: CASRETGTGFEQYF.